One and the same sample provided the 23 T cell receptor beta chains below, sequenced in a study of shared clonotypes between healthy human individuals. Assay used: immunoSEQ multiplex PCR; TCRdb lists only in-frame clones, some missing. Of roughly 2.4 million clones listed, almost 96% are singletons. Sequenced material: naive CD4+ T cells sorted from blood. Subset denoted: CD45RA+ positively selected. These receptors all stem from a man between 18 and 35 years old in good health.

The chain combines TRBV19 with TRBJ1-2; 9 bases are shared with TRBD1. The CDR3 covers 16 residues. Germline trimming cut 6 bases from V and 0 bases from J; bases unmatched to any gene: 8. CDR1 is LNHDA and CDR2 is SQIVND in the germline V gene (reference sequence). CDR3 sequence (DNA): TGTGCCAGTAGCGAACAGGGGGCCGGAGCTAACTATGGCTACACCTTC. Translated: CASSEQGAGANYGYTF.

The CDR3 protein is CASSLATGTSEAFF. The CDR3, as DNA: TGTGCCAGCAGCTTGGCGACAGGGACGTCTGAAGCTTTCTTT. This chain connects TRBV5-4 to TRBJ1-1; 7 nucleotides match TRBD1. Germline CDR1 reads SGHNT; CDR2 reads YYREEE (reference sequence). This CDR3 has 14 residues. J was trimmed by 6 bases and V by 0 bases; bases with no gene match: 5.

This clone has more than one count but fewer than ten. The rearrangement joins TRBV30 to TRBJ1-5; D perhaps matches TRBD1 (6 bases). CDR3 length: 14 amino acids. Trimming took off 7 bases at V and 1 base at J, with 14 bases between the two ends. The germline V gene encodes CDR1 GTSNPN and CDR2 SVGIG (reference sequence). The CDR3 sequence is CAYGAGESNQPQHF. CDR3 in DNA: TGTGCCTATGGGGCAGGGGAGAGCAATCAGCCCCAGCATTTT.

V and J are TRBV2 and TRBJ1-6; D gene uncertain. CDR1 and CDR2 (germline): SNHLY, FYNNEI. Between the trimmed V and J ends, which lost 4 bases and 10 bases, there was a span of 8 bases. This CDR3 has 12 amino acids. The CDR3 here is CASSGIYSPLHF. The DNA of the CDR3 is TGTGCCAGCAGTGGAATTTACTCACCCCTCCACTTT.

The gene calls are TRBV19 and TRBJ1-2, with TRBD1 matching 7 bases. The CDR3 has 15 amino acids. Germline V gives CDR1 LNHDA, CDR2 SQIVND (reference sequence). V was clipped by 3 bases and J by 4 bases; unmatched bases: 8. CDR3 loop: CASSIGTAQAYGYTF. CDR3 sequence (DNA): TGTGCCAGTAGTATCGGGACAGCTCAGGCCTATGGCTACACCTTC.

The chain employs TRBV6-1 and TRBJ1-2, with a weak D call TRBD1 (6 bases). V lost 7 bases and J 3 bases, leaving 12 bases between the germline ends. The length of the CDR3 is 13 residues. In germline, CDR1 is MNHNS, CDR2 SASEGT. CDR3 in DNA: TGTGCCAGCAACGACAGGTGGGACTATGGCTACACCTTC. This codes for CASNDRWDYGYTF.

The chain employs TRBV10-3 and TRBJ2-7, with D possibly being TRBD1 (5 bases). This CDR3 comprises 13 residues. Trimming pared 10 bases from V and 5 bases from J, leaving 18 bases between. Germline CDR1 is ENHRY and CDR2 is SYGVKD. CDR3 in DNA: TGTGCCACACGGGCCGTCCAGGGAAACGAGCAGTACTTC. It yields the protein CATRAVQGNEQYF.

This clone was counted a single time. The chain joins TRBV27 to TRBJ1-4, with D perhaps matching TRBD1 (6 bases). The CDR3 contains 17 residues. Trimming cost V 6 bases and J 1 base, with 18 bases left between them. Germline-derived CDR1 and CDR2 are MNHEY and SMNVEV (reference sequence). Here the CDR3 reads CASRGATGRGTNEKLFF. Here the CDR3 DNA reads TGTGCCAGCAGAGGGGCCACAGGGCGGGGAACTAATGAAAAACTGTTTTTT.

The chain carries TRBV6-4 and TRBJ2-3, with TRBD1 as a possible D gene (6 bases). Germline loops: CDR1 MRHNA, CDR2 SNTAGT. Trimming shortened V by 5 bases and J by 0 bases, and 15 bases separated the two germline ends. CDR3 length: 16 residues. CDR3 loop: CASSLAGTTSTDTQYF. In DNA form, the CDR3 reads TGTGCCAGCAGTTTAGCCGGGACAACTAGCACAGATACGCAGTATTTT.

Points on this clone: At the DNA level, this CDR3 is encoded by other sequences in the same sample as well. V usage is TRBV18 and J usage is TRBJ2-5, with 8 bases aligning to TRBD1. CDR3 length equals 14 residues. With V trimmed by 0 bases and J by 4 bases, 1 base remained unmatched. The germline gives CDR1 KGHSH, CDR2 LQKENI. The CDR3 DNA sequence: TGTGCCAGCTCACCACCGGGACAGGCAGAGACCCAGTACTTC. As protein: CASSPPGQAETQYF.

The V call is TRBV6-1, the J call TRBJ2-7, with 11 bases that match TRBD1. Germline V gene sequence: CDR1 MNHNS, CDR2 SASEGT. The J segment lost 3 bases and the V segment lost 6 bases, leaving 7 bases of the junction unmatched. The CDR3 has 15 amino acids. The chain's CDR3 is CASRSSGTGGYEQYF. The CDR3 DNA sequence: TGTGCCAGCAGGTCTTCCGGGACAGGGGGCTACGAGCAGTACTTC.

This clone has a single count. The rearrangement links TRBV28 to TRBJ2-7; no reliable D call. V lost 7 bases and J 1 base, leaving 17 bases between the germline ends. The CDR3 consists of 15 residues. The V gene's germline CDR1 is MDHEN and CDR2 SYDVKM. The CDR3 region has the DNA TGTGCCAGCACCATTGCATCATCCGGATCCTACGAGCAGTACTTC. Amino acid sequence: CASTIASSGSYEQYF. The whole variable domain, remainder taken from reference TRBV28 and TRBJ2-7, is DVKVTQSSRYLVKRTGEKVFLECVQDMDHENMFWYRQDPGLGLRLIYFSYDVKMKEKGDIPEGYSVSREKKERFSLILESASTNQTSMYLCASTIASSGSYEQYFGPGTRLTVT.

The chain carries TRBV5-1 and TRBJ2-1; 8 nucleotides match TRBD1. Germline CDR1 and CDR2: SGHRS and YFSETQ. The V segment lost 0 bases and the J segment 9 bases; nucleotides outside the gene matches: 11. The length of the CDR3 is 16 residues. The CDR3 coding sequence is TGCGCCAGCAGCTTGGCCGGTCCGGACAGGGTTGTTGAGCAGTTCTTC. Amino acid sequence: CASSLAGPDRVVEQFF.

V is TRBV5-6 and J is TRBJ2-1; D is perhaps TRBD2 (5 bases). The CDR3 has 16 residues. The V end lost 0 bases, the J end lost 0 bases, and 10 bases lay between the germline ends. Germline V gene sequence: CDR1 SGHDT, CDR2 YYEEEE. The CDR3 reads CASSLDGGPSYNEQFF. CDR3 in DNA: TGTGCCAGCAGCTTGGATGGAGGCCCCTCCTACAATGAGCAGTTCTTC. The full variable domain, its missing parts supplied by reference TRBV5-6 and TRBJ2-1, is DAGVTQSPTHLIKTRGQQVTLRCSPKSGHDTVSWYQQALGQGPQFIFQYYEEEERQRGNFPDRFSGHQFPNYSSELNVNALLLGDSALYLCASSLDGGPSYNEQFFGPGTRLTVL.

V usage is TRBV6-5 and J usage is TRBJ1-2; D gene unclear. V lost 7 bases and J 7 bases, leaving 19 bases between the germline ends. The CDR3 is 14 amino acids. Germline CDR1 reads MNHEY; CDR2 reads SVGAGI. The CDR3 DNA sequence: TGTGCCAGCACTAACCCGGGCGTTGGGTTTGGCTACACCTTC. This gives the protein CASTNPGVGFGYTF.

V gene TRBV7-9 combines with J gene TRBJ2-5; 10 bases map to TRBD1. Unmatched junction bases numbered 6, after V lost 4 bases and J lost 4 bases. This CDR3 has 15 residues. Germline CDR1 reads SEHNR; CDR2 reads FQNEAQ (reference sequence). The CDR3 here is CASSSGQGMRETQYF. As DNA, the CDR3 is TGTGCCAGCAGCTCGGGACAGGGGATGCGAGAGACCCAGTACTTC. The full variable domain, rest sourced from reference TRBV7-9 and TRBJ2-5, is DTGVSQNPRHKITKRGQNVTFRCDPISEHNRLYWYRQTLGQGPEFLTYFQNEAQLEKSRLLSDRFSAERPKGSFSTLEIQRTEQGDSAMYLCASSSGQGMRETQYFGPGTRLLVL.

V and J are TRBV5-1 and TRBJ2-2, with a weak D call TRBD2 (5 bases). V lost 2 bases, J lost 0 bases, and 8 bases lay in between. Germline loops: CDR1 SGHRS, CDR2 YFSETQ. The CDR3 is made up of 15 amino acids. CDR3 amino acids: CASSFGEPNTGELFF. The DNA of the CDR3 is TGCGCCAGCAGCTTTGGGGAGCCGAACACCGGGGAGCTGTTTTTT.

The chain links TRBV6-1 to TRBJ1-5; D is possibly TRBD1 (5 bases). Trimming removed 6 bases from V and 4 bases from J, with 16 bases in between. The CDR3 has 15 amino acids. The germline V gene has CDR1 MNHNS and CDR2 SASEGT. CDR3 protein: CASSIVLQVNQPQHF. As DNA, the CDR3 is TGTGCCAGCAGCATAGTATTACAGGTTAATCAGCCCCAGCATTTT.

V is TRBV9 and J is TRBJ1-2; D is unresolved. V gave up 1 base and J gave up 3 bases, with 10 bases separating them. There are 14 residues in the CDR3. Germline V gene sequence: CDR1 SGDLS, CDR2 YYNGEE. CDR3 loop: CASSVRAVDYGYTF. The CDR3 region has the DNA TGTGCCAGCAGCGTAAGGGCAGTAGACTATGGCTACACCTTC. The full variable domain, its missing parts supplied by reference TRBV9 and TRBJ1-2, is DSGVTQTPKHLITATGQRVTLRCSPRSGDLSVYWYQQSLDQGLQFLIQYYNGEERAKGNILERFSAQQFPDLHSELNLSSLELGDSALYFCASSVRAVDYGYTFGSGTRLTVV.

The rearrangement links TRBV6-1 to TRBJ2-1, with 7 bases lining up with TRBD2. The germline CDR1 and CDR2 sequences are MNHNS and SASEGT. The CDR3 runs to 12 residues. The V and J ends lost 4 bases and 10 bases, in that order; junction bases with no gene match: 4. CDR3 loop: CASSGGEGEQFF. Here the CDR3 DNA reads TGTGCCAGCAGTGGGGGGGAGGGGGAGCAGTTCTTC.

This sequence joins TRBV7-2 and TRBJ2-7, with TRBD2 identical over 7 bases. The V segment lost 4 bases and the J segment 3 bases; nucleotides outside the gene matches: 6. The CDR3 loop spans 14 amino acids. Germline lookup yields CDR1 SGHTA and CDR2 FQGNSA. CDR3 sequence (DNA): TGTGCCAGCAGCTCTCTGGCGGGGGACTACGAGCAGTACTTC. Residues: CASSSLAGDYEQYF.

The chain recombines TRBV7-9 with TRBJ2-5; 9 bases align to TRBD2. Germline CDR1 reads SEHNR; CDR2 reads FQNEAQ (reference sequence). V lost 5 bases and J lost 5; bases outside the gene matches: 12. The CDR3 sequence is 16 residues long. CDR3 nucleotides: TGTGCCAGCAGCCCCCGAACTAGCGGGTTTGGGGAGACCCAGTACTTC. Translation gives CASSPRTSGFGETQYF. Filled out from reference TRBV7-9 and TRBJ2-5, the complete variable domain reads DTGVSQNPRHKITKRGQNVTFRCDPISEHNRLYWYRQTLGQGPEFLTYFQNEAQLEKSRLLSDRFSAERPKGSFSTLEIQRTEQGDSAMYLCASSPRTSGFGETQYFGPGTRLLVL.

The genes are TRBV18 and TRBJ2-4; 7 bases agree with TRBD1. Germline V gene lookup returns CDR1 KGHSH and CDR2 LQKENI. The J segment lost 9 bases and the V segment lost 3 bases, leaving 8 bases of the junction unmatched. This CDR3 comprises 14 residues. The CDR3 DNA follows: TGTGCCAGCTCACCTGCAGGGGGTCAGTCCATTCAGTACTTC. Amino acids: CASSPAGGQSIQYF.